This TCR beta chain derives from a study of blood T cells in healthy people across ages. Trimming stripped 6 bases from V and 0 bases from J, with 24 bases between. Germline V gives CDR1 DFQATT, CDR2 SNEGSKA (reference sequence). The CDR3 sequence is 18 residues long. This clonotype was counted a few times. Alongside a J-beta primer mix, a sample-barcoded 5' primer served in a second PCR lasting about 7 to 11 cycles. A template-switch adaptor that had 12 random nucleotides put a tag on each cDNA molecule. TCRdb processed the 5' RACE reads anew with MiXCR; each CDR3 protein has one entry. This table has 650,000 to 1,000,000 distinct CDR3 sequences, 36% appearing once. Peripheral blood from each donor was collected in a volume of about 10 milliliters. Total RNA was isolated from each sample in quantities of at least 6 micrograms.

J is TRBJ1-5 and V is TRBV20-1; D possibly corresponds to TRBD1 (6 bases). Sequencing input: blood. The TCR comes from a man aged 18-30 years in good health. CDR3 loop: CSARGGRARYYSNQPQHF. Written as DNA, the CDR3 is TGCAGTGCGAGGGGGGGCAGGGCGAGATATTATAGCAATCAGCCCCAGCATTTT.